This T cell receptor beta chain was observed in a study of beta chain features in type 1 diabetes. V lost 2 bases and J 1 base, leaving 17 bases between the germline ends. The CDR3 length is 17 residues. The germline CDR1 and CDR2 sequences are MRHNA and SNTAGT. Sequenced material consisted of expressed TCRB transcripts (all of the isolated RNA was reverse transcribed). The data were produced by immunoSEQ multiplex PCR, yet TCRdb's version contains in-frame clones alone and is incomplete. Of just over 15,000 clones in the sample, around two fifths were seen once. The study's findings and limits: No resolution was reached here on whether HLA type influences TCRB rearrangement.

This clone occurred a few times. The antigen is unknown. This TCR was sampled from a woman aged 35 to 49 in good health. The source material was stem cell memory CD4+ T cells from blood. The chain is built from TRBV6-4 and TRBJ1-1, with a possible D match to TRBD1 (6 bases). CDR3 in amino acids: CASSDLSYRARNTEAFF. CDR3 bases: TGTGCCAGCAGTGACCTTTCCTACAGGGCAAGGAACACTGAAGCTTTCTTT.